By its share, the clone carrying this T cell receptor (beta chain) is medium-sized. This specimen comes from a study of molecular identifiers for immune sequencing clone quantification. From the PCR reads, TCRdb called clonotypes with MiXCR, one entry per CDR3 protein. Of 7,500 to 10,000 distinct CDR3 sequences listed, approximately 19% are singletons. V lost 5 bases and J 1 base, leaving 16 bases between the germline ends. The CDR3 is 15 residues long. Germline assignment: CDR1 DFQATT and CDR2 SNEGSKA (reference sequence). Libraries for naive CD8 T cells, which were made from approximately 20,000 to 1,000,000 sorted cells, drew on 10%, 30% or 50% of the RNA.

The source material was naive CD8+ T cells from blood, with Jurkat cell RNA spiked in. The subset is: FACS-sorted CD8+CD4-CCR7+CD45RA+ naive T cells. The clonotype was recovered from a human donor in good health. Some libraries in this study had Jurkat cell RNA spiked in. The V and J genes are TRBV20-1 and TRBJ2-3; D not certain. DNA for the CDR3: TGCAGTGCTGTACCTGACGAAACTGGCACAGATACGCAGTATTTT. Translated, it gives CSAVPDETGTDTQYF.